The 5 T cell receptor beta chains in this list originate from one sample, sequenced in a study of T-cell reconstitution after alpha-beta-depleted transplantation in children. The study's findings and limits: Newly produced T cells mostly accounted for T-cell counts and diversity one year post-transplant.

Preparation of the TCRbeta library involved a method that used unique molecular identifiers. TCRdb passed the PCR reads through MiXCR, listing each CDR3 protein once. The table shows about 290,000 distinct CDR3 sequences, with less than 9.5% occurring only once. The antigens these receptors bind are not known. The sample in question was peripheral blood, obtained 360 days after TCRalphabeta/CD19-depleted stem cell transplant. The receptors were sampled from a female patient aged 2-9 years who had a stem cell transplant for Fanconi anemia, so the T cells may come from the graft donor.

This clonotype was seen many times. The chain links TRBV5-1 to TRBJ2-4, with D perhaps matching TRBD1 or TRBD2 (6 bases each). Trimming removed 1 base from V and 7 bases from J, with 15 bases in between. The CDR3 consists of 15 residues. The germline V gene encodes CDR1 SGHRS and CDR2 YFSETQ. This CDR3 is CASSLLLGGGNIQYF. CDR3 DNA: TGCGCCAGCAGCTTGCTGCTTGGAGGGGGGAACATTCAGTACTTC.

The chain carries TRBV9 and TRBJ2-5; 7 bases line up with TRBD1. The CDR3 is 15 residues long. Germline V gene sequence: CDR1 SGDLS, CDR2 YYNGEE. V lost 0 bases to trimming and J lost 6 bases; unmatched junction nucleotides: 8. The CDR3 nucleotides are TGTGCCAGCAGCGTAGAGGGGGACAGAGGAAAGACCCAGTACTTC. As protein: CASSVEGDRGKTQYF. Filled out from reference TRBV9 and TRBJ2-5, the complete variable domain reads DSGVTQTPKHLITATGQRVTLRCSPRSGDLSVYWYQQSLDQGLQFLIQYYNGEERAKGNILERFSAQQFPDLHSELNLSSLELGDSALYFCASSVEGDRGKTQYFGPGTRLLVL.

In this sample, this clonotype turned up a few times. The DNA for the CDR3 is TGTGCCAGCAGCTCTCACAGCGGGGGTACCTACAATGAGCAGTTCTTC. Protein product: CASSSHSGGTYNEQFF. The chain is built from TRBV5-8 and TRBJ2-1; 8 bases line up with TRBD2. V gave up 3 bases and J gave up 2 bases; unmatched junction bases: 7. This CDR3 spans 16 amino acids. Germline CDR1 SGHTS, CDR2 YDEGEE.

This clonotype was seen more than once but under ten times. The chain links TRBV12-3 or TRBV12-4 to TRBJ2-5, with unresolved D. Trimming stripped 7 bases from V and 7 bases from J, with 19 bases between. The CDR3 covers 14 residues. Written as DNA, the CDR3 is TGTGCCAGCACCCCAAGCTTTGGACGTGGGACCCAGTACTTC. Its protein product is CASTPSFGRGTQYF.

This chain joins TRBV20-1 and TRBJ2-1; 9 positions agree with TRBD2. CDR1 and CDR2 from the germline V gene are DFQATT and SNEGSKA (reference sequence). The length of the CDR3 is 15 residues. The V segment lost 3 bases and the J segment 7 bases; nucleotides outside the gene matches: 10. CDR3 amino acids: CSARGGGAGWNEQFF. CDR3 nucleotide sequence: TGCAGTGCTAGGGGCGGGGGGGCCGGATGGAATGAGCAGTTCTTC.